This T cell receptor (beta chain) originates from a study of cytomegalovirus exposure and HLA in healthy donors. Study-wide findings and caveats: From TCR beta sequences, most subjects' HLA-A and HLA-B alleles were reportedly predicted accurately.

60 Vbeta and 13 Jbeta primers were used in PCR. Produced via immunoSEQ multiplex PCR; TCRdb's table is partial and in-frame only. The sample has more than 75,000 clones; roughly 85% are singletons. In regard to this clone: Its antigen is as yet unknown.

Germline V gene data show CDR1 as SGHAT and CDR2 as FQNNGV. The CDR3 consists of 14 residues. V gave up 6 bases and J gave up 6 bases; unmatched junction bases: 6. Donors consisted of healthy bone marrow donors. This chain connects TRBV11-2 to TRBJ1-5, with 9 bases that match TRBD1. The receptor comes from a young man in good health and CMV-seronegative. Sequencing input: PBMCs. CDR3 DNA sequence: TGTGCCAGCAGTACGGACAGGGGCGGTCAGCCCCAGCATTTT. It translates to CASSTDRGGQPQHF.